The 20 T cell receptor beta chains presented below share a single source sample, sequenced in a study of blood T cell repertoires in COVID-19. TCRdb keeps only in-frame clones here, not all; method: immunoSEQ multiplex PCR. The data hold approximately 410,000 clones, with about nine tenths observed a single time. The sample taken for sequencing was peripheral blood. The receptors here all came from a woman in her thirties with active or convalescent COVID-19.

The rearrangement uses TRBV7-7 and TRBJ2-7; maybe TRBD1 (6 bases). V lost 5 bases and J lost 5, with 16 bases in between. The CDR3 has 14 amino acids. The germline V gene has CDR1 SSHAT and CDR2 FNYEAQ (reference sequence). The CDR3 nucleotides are TGTGCCAGCAGCGCTACTACAGGGAACGACGAGCAGTACTTC. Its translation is CASSATTGNDEQYF. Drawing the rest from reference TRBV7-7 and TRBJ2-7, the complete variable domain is GAGVSQSPRYKVTKRGQDVTLRCDPISSHATLYWYQQALGQGPEFLTYFNYEAQPDKSGLPSDRFSAERPEGSISTLTIQRTEQRDSAMYRCASSATTGNDEQYFGPGTRLTVT.

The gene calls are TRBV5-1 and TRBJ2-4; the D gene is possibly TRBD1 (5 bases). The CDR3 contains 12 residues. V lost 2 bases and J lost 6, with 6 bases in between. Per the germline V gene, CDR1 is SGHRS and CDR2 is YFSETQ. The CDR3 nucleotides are TGCGCCAGCAGCTTAGACAGAAACATTCAGTACTTC. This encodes CASSLDRNIQYF.

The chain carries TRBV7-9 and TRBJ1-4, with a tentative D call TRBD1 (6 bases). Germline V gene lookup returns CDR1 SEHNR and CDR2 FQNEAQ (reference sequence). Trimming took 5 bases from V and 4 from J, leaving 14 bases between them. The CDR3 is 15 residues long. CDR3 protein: CASSPRTANNEKLFF. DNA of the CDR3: TGTGCCAGCAGCCCTAGGACAGCCAATAATGAAAAACTGTTTTTT.

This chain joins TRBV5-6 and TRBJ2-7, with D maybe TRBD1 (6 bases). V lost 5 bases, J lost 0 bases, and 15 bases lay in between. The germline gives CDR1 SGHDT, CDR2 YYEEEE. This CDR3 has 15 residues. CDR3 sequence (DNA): TGTGCCAGCAGTTCGATCACAGGGCTCTCCTACGAGCAGTACTTC. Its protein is CASSSITGLSYEQYF.

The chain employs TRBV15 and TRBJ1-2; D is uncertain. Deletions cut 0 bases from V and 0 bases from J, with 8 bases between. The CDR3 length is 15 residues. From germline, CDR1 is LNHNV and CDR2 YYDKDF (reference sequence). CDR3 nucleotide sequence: TGTGCCACCAGCAGAGACAGGAAAACTAACTATGGCTACACCTTC. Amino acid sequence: CATSRDRKTNYGYTF. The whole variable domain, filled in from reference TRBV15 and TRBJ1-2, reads DAMVIQNPRYQVTQFGKPVTLSCSQTLNHNVMYWYQQKSSQAPKLLFHYYDKDFNNEADTPDNFQSRRPNTSFCFLDIRSPGLGDTAMYLCATSRDRKTNYGYTFGSGTRLTVV.

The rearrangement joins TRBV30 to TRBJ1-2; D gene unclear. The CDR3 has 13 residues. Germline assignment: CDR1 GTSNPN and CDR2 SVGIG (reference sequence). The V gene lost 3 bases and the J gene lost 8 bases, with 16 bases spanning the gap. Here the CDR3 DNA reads TGTGCCTGGAGCTCAACTGCGTTCCGGGGCTACACCTTC. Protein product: CAWSSTAFRGYTF.

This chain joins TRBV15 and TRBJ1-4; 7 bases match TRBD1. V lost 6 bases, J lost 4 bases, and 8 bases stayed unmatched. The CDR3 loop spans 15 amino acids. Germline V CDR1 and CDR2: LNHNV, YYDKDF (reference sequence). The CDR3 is CATRTGPTGNEKLFF. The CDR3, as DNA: TGTGCCACCAGGACAGGGCCTACGGGTAATGAAAAACTGTTTTTT.

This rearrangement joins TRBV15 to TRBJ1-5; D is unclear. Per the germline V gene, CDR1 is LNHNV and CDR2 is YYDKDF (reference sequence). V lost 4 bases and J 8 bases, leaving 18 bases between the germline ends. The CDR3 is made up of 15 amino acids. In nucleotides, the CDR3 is TGTGCCACCAGCACGGCAGGAACCCCCTTGGAGCCCCAGCATTTT. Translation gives CATSTAGTPLEPQHF.

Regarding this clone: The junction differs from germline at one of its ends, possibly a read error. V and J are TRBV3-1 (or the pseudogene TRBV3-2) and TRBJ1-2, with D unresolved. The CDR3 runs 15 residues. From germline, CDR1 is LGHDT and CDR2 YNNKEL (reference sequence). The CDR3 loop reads CASSQDPPFLYRYTF. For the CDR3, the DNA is TGTGCCAGCAGCCAAGACCCCCCGTTTCTCTATCGCTACACCTTC.

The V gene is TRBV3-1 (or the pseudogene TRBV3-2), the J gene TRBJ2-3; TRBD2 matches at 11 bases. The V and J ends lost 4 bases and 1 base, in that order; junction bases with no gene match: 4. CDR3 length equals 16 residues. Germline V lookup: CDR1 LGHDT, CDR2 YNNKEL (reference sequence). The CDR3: CASSPTTSGGTDTQYF. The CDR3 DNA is TGTGCCAGCAGCCCGACGACTAGCGGGGGCACAGATACGCAGTATTTT.

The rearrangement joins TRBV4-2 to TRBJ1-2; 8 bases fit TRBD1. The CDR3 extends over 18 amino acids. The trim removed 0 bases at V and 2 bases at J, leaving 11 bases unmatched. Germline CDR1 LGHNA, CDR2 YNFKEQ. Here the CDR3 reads CASSQDLTGGFRNYGYTF. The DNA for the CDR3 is TGTGCCAGCAGCCAAGATCTCACAGGGGGGTTTCGGAACTATGGCTACACCTTC.

The CDR3 sequence: CASSVYSRAGLSYEQYF. The CDR3 coding sequence is TGTGCCAGCAGTGTGTATTCCCGTGCGGGGTTAAGCTACGAGCAGTACTTC. The chain employs TRBV25-1 and TRBJ2-7, with D possibly TRBD2 on 6 matching bases. V lost 4 bases, J lost 3 bases, and 22 bases lay in between. CDR1 MGHDK and CDR2 SYGVNS come from the germline V gene. The CDR3 consists of 17 residues.

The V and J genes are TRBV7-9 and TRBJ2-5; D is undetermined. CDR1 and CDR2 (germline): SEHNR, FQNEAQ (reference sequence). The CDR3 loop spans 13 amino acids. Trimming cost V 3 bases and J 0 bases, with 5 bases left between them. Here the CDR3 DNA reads TGTGCCAGCAGCTTGTCTAACCAAGAGACCCAGTACTTC. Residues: CASSLSNQETQYF.

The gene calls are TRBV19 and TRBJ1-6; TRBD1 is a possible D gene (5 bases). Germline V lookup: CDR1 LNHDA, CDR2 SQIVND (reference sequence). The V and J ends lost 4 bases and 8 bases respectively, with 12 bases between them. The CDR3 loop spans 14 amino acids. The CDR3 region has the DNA TGTGCCAGTAGTACACAGTGGGGGGATTCACCCCTCCACTTT. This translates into CASSTQWGDSPLHF.

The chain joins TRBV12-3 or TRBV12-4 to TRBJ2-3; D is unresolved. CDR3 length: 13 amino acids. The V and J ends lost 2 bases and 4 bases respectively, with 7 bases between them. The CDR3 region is CASSLMSADTQYF. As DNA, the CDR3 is TGTGCCAGCAGTTTAATGAGCGCAGATACGCAGTATTTT.

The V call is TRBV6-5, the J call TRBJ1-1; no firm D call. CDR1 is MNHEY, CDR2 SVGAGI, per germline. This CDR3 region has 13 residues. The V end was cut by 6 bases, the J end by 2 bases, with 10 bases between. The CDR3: CASRRHPNTEAFF. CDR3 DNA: TGTGCCAGCAGACGACACCCTAACACTGAAGCTTTCTTT.

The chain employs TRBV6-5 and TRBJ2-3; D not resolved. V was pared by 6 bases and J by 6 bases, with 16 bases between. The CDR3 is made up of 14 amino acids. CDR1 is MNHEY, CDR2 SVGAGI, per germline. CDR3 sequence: CASSPRQPLDTQYF. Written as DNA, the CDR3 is TGTGCCAGCAGCCCCCGACAACCTTTGGATACGCAGTATTTT.

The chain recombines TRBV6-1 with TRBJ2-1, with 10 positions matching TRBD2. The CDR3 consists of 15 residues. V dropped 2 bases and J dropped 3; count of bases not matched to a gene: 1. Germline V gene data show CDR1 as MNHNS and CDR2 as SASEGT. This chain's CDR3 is CASSESSGSYNEQFF. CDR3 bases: TGTGCCAGCAGTGAATCTAGCGGGAGCTACAATGAGCAGTTCTTC.

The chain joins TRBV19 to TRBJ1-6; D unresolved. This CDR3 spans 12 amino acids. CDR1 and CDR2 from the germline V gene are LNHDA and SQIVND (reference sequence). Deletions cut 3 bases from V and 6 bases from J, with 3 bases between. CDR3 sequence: CASSMANSPLHF. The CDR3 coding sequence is TGTGCCAGTAGTATGGCTAATTCACCCCTCCACTTT.

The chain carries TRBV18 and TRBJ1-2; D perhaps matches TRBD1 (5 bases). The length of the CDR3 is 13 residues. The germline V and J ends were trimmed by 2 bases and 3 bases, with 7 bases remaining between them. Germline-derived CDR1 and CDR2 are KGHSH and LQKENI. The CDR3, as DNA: TGTGCCAGCTCACCAGACAGTGACTATGGCTACACCTTC. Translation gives CASSPDSDYGYTF.